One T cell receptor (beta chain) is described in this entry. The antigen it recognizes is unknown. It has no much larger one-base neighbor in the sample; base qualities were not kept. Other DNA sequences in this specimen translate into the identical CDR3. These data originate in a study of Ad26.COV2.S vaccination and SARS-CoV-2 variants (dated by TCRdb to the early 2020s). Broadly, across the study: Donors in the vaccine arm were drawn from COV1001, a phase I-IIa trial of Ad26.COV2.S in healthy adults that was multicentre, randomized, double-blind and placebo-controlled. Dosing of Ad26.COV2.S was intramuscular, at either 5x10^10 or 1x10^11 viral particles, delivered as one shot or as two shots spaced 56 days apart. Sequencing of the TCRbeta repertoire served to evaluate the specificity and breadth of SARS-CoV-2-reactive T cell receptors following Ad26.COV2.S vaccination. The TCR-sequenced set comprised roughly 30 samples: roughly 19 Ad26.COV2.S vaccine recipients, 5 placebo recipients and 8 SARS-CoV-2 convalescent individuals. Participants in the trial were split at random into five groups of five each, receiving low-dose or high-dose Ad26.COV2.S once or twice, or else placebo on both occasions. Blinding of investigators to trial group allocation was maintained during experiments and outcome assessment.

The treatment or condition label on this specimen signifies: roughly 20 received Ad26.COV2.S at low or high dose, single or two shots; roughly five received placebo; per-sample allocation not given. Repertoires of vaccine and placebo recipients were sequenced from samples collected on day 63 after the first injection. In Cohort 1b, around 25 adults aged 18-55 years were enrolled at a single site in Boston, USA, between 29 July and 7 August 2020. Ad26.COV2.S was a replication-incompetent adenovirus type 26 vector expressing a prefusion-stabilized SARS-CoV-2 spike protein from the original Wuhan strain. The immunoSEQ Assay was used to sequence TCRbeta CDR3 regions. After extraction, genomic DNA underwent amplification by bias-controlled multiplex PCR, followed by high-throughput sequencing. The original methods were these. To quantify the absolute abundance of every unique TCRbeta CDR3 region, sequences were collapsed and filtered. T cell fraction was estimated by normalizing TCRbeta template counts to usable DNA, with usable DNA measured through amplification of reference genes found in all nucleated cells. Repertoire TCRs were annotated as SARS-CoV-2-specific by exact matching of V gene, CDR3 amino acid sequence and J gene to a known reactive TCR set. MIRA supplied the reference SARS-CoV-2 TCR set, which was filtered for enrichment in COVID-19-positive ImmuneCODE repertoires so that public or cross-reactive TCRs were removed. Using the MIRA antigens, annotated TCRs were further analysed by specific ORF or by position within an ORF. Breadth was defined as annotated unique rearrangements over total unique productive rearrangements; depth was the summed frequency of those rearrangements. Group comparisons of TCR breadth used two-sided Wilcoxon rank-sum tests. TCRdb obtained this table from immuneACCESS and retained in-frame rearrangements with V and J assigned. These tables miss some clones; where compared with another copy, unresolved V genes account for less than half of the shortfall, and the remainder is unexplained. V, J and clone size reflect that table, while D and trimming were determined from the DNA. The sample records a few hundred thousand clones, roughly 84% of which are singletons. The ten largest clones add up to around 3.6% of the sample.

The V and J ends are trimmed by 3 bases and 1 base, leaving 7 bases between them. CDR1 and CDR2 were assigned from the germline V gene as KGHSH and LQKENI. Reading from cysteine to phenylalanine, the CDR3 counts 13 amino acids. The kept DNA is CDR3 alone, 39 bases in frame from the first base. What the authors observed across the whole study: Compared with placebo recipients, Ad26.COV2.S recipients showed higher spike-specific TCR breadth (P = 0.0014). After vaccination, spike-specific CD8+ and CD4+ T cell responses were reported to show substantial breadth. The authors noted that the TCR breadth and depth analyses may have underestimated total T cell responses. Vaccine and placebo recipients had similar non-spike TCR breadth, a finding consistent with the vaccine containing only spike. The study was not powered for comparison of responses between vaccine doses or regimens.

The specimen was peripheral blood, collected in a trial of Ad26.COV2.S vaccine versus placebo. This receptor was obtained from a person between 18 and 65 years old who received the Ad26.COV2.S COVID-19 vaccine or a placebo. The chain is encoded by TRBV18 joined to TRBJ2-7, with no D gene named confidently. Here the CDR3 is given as CASSPPGSYEQYF. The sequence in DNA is TGTGCCAGCTCACCCCCAGGTTCCTACGAGCAGTACTTC. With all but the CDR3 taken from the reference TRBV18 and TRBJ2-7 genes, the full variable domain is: NAGVMQNPRHLVRRRGQEARLRCSPMKGHSHVYWYRQLPEEGLKFMVYLQKENIIDESGMPKERFSAEFPKEGPSILRIQQVVRGDSAAYFCASSPPGSYEQYFGPGTRLTVT.